These 3 T cell receptor beta chains were all obtained from the same sample, sequenced in a study of blood T cells in healthy people across ages (dated by TCRdb to about 2015). The receptor library was made with 5' RACE. Sequencing relied on an Illumina HiSeq 2500. A second roughly 7 to 11 cycle PCR used a sample-barcoded 5' primer and a J-beta primer mix. In TCRdb, the public reads were trimmed at Q25 with fastp and aligned with MiXCR, with productive beta chains retained. Rows merge per CDR3 protein into single entries with the most common DNA and genes. This sample is represented by hundreds of thousands of distinct CDR3 sequences; 32% of them were singletons. The top ten hold roughly 15% of the sample. Sequenced input: blood. These receptors came from a woman aged 80 or over in good health. Donor details come from another sample of the same person, matched by shared clones.

The chain uses TRBV2 and TRBJ1-2; D unresolved. Trimming left V 11 bases short and J 2 bases short, with 15 bases between. The germline V gene has CDR1 SNHLY and CDR2 FYNNEI. CDR3 length equals 13 residues. CDR3 loop: CAGLPLGNYGYTF. CDR3 nucleotide sequence: TGTGCCGGCCTCCCGTTAGGAAACTATGGCTACACCTTC.

This clonotype was picked up many times. The chain is built from TRBV27 and TRBJ2-5, with D unresolved. V was trimmed by 7 bases and J by 2 bases, leaving 11 bases between them. Germline loops: CDR1 MNHEY, CDR2 SMNVEV (reference sequence). CDR3 length: 13 residues. For the CDR3, the DNA is TGTGCCAGCATGGGTCCAGCACAAGAGACCCAGTACTTC. This gives the protein CASMGPAQETQYF.

This clonotype was observed many times. The DNA is left out, because the CDR3 cannot be placed on it with certainty; the CDR3 is given as TCRdb lists it. The chain links TRBV12-3 or TRBV12-4 to TRBJ2-3; the D call of TRBD1 is as the table states it, not checked on the DNA. The CDR3 region is 15 residues in length, termini included. The CDR3 is CASTFGPGQGVEEYF.